This T cell receptor (beta chain) was identified during a study of T cell responses to AZD1222 COVID-19 vaccine listed by TCRdb under 2021. Background for the entire study: TCR sequencing covered roughly 230 trial participants: 200 to 220 given two doses of AZD1222 and 26 given two doses of MenACWY control vaccine. Trial participants were enrolled by age into subgroups of 18-55, 56-69 and 70-plus years, and 148, 28 and 57 TCR-sequenced participants, respectively, were included in these subgroups. General study outcomes and caveats: Participants were mostly white British, with more females than males. The authors suggested clonal diversity may have been underestimated. After two AZD1222 doses, spike-specific TCR breadth and depth were significantly higher than at day 0 and than in MenACWY recipients. The 56-69-year group was small, and its depth increase did not reach significance, likely because of low power. The whole spike protein was spanned by vaccine-associated CD4 TCRs, and dominant responses were seen in regions 160-218 and 743-854. Conclusions about previously exposed vaccinees are limited, since just 6 or 7 AZD1222 recipients were seropositive for SARS-CoV-2 at baseline. Because no day 14 peak-response samples were available, the repertoires could be characterized only after the peak T cell response. Reportedly, close to half of the unique spike-specific TCRs recognized epitopes lying outside the regions that are mutated in the B.1.351 and B.1.1.7 variants.

On this clone itself: Its antigen is still unknown. No per-base quality is available; no much larger clone lies one base away.

Trimming takes 5 bases off V and 6 bases off J; junction bases not matched to a gene: 11. Based on the germline V gene (reference sequence), the CDR1 and CDR2 sequences are MNHEY and SMNVEV. The CDR3 runs 15 residues from the cysteine to the phenylalanine. The retained sequence is limited to the CDR3, 45 bases, with the frame set at the first base. The CDR3 regions of human TCRbeta chains were analyzed by immunosequencing. The original methods were these. Repertoire TCRs were checked for matches against a reference library of SARS-CoV-2-specific TCRs that had been generated using the MIRA antigen-specificity platform. Breadth was defined as the fraction of unique TCRs that were SARS-CoV-2-associated, and depth was defined as the fraction of total T cells that were SARS-CoV-2-associated. Each spike-specific TCR was assigned to its reactive spike region and to a CD4 or CD8 class using the MIRA data. Log10-transformed breadth and depth values were compared by one-way ANOVA with Sidak's multiple comparisons tests. Imported from immuneACCESS, the table was reduced by TCRdb to in-frame sequences with V and J called. These copies leave out some clones; in studies compared against another copy, an unresolved V gene accounts for under half, and the cause of the remainder is not known. That table furnishes V, J and clone size, whereas the DNA furnished D and trimming. In this sample the table shows 120,000 to 150,000 clones, about nine tenths of which occur a single time. The ten top clones hold 1.5% to 2% of the sample.

The time point label of this sample denotes: about 28 days (+/-7) after the second vaccine dose. AZD1222 recipients with second doses at about 4 weeks or about 12 weeks were pooled, because spike-specific TCR depth and breadth did not differ between schedules. The vaccinee samples were drawn from two UK trials, COV001 and COV002, one of which was a single-blind randomized controlled phase 2/3 trial testing AZD1222 (ChAdOx1 nCoV-19) in healthy adults. For TCRbeta chain sequencing, PBMC samples from trial participants were taken at day 0 and at day 28 after the second dose. Rearrangement joined TRBV27 to TRBJ2-7, with 9 central nucleotides matching TRBD1. Sequences were derived from peripheral blood, sampled 28 days after the second AZD1222 dose. This sequence originates from an adult who received the AZD1222 COVID-19 vaccine. CDR3 loop: CASSGYRGRIGEQYF. The DNA reads as follows: TGTGCCAGCAGTGGATACAGGGGGCGTATCGGCGAGCAGTACTTC.